This T cell receptor (beta chain) is from a study of cytomegalovirus exposure and HLA in healthy donors (TCRdb year 2017). Regarding the study in general: In an earlier analysis of approximately 500 of the donors, less than 350 Gb of sequence data and 100 million or so unique TCR beta sequences from about 180 million T cells were reported. An early release that covered about 600 HLA-typed donors contained around 300 gigabases of sequencing data and 75 million to 100 million unique TCR sequences. Among the roughly 400 genotyped donors, around 81% belonged to the genetic ancestry cluster associated with self-reported Caucasian donors. The study aimed to test whether cataloging public T cell receptors could reveal signatures of past pathogen exposure. Using immunosequencing, the study profiled T cell repertoires from fewer than 850 subjects and related those repertoires to cytomegalovirus serostatus. A separate validation cohort of roughly 130 different subjects was used in addition to the approximately 670-subject first cohort. To predict cytomegalovirus infection status, the study brought together high-throughput TCR immunosequencing, statistical association of individual TCRs with disease status, and machine learning. A later analysis re-analyzed previously published TCR beta repertoires from 666 donors and added high-resolution HLA genotyping to study TCR occurrence patterns. Rather than using new phenotypic data, the later analysis identified candidate immune exposures from TCR beta sequences and from how often those sequences occurred across donors. To decide whether each TCR beta V gene segment behaved as functional or pseudogenic, an earlier analysis of over 500 of the donors relied on high-throughput TCR beta sequencing. Donor age, sex, ethnicity and CMV serostatus were collected together with the repertoire data. A later genetic analysis took genome-wide SNP genotypes for about 55% of the 666 donors and used that subset as a discovery cohort. All discovery cohort repertoires had been generated on a single sequencing platform. Both class I and class II loci were covered by HLA typing, at four-digit resolution. Typing coverage varied by locus: roughly 629-630 donors for A, B, C, DRB1 and DQB1; approximately 500 for DQA1; more than 600 for DPA1; more than 450 for DPB1. A few DR-DQ haplotypes were treated as single units for association and clustering because of strong linkage in the cohort. On average, about 200,000 unique TCR beta nucleotide sequences were sequenced per donor among several hundred genotyped donors of the cohort, with about 17% of those sequences being non-productive.

Library creation used the immunoSEQ multiplex PCR assay. The multiplex PCR relied on a mix of 60 forward primers for TCR Vbeta segments and 13 reverse primers for TCR Jbeta segments. The CDR3 region of rearranged TCR beta genes was amplified from genomic DNA with a multiplex PCR assay. Amplified TCR beta libraries were sequenced as 87-base-pair reads on the Illumina HiSeq System. For the original study's pipeline: A later analysis counted some 74 million unique TCR beta chains across the roughly 700 repertoires, and roughly 9.9 million of these chains were shared by at least two donors. Raw reads were error-corrected and collapsed into unique sequences with a nearest-neighbor algorithm that merged closely related sequences to remove PCR and sequencing errors. V, D and J gene segments were assigned by aligning CDR3 sequences to IMGT reference sequences. Each retained sequence needed at least a six-nucleotide match to both a V gene segment and a J gene segment. A rearrangement was called productive if the CDR3 had no stop codons and remained in frame with V and J, and every other rearrangement was called non-productive. CDR3 was defined by IMGT convention, running from the second conserved V-encoded cysteine to the conserved J-encoded phenylalanine. The earlier analysis of about 610 of the donors excluded any sequence lacking an unambiguous match to a single V gene segment. An earlier analysis of some 500 of the donors classified V segments as functional when productive rearrangements were above 56.7% and as segregating when the standard deviation between donors was above 5%. To diagnose cytomegalovirus status from the catalog of TCR beta chain sequences, a statistical classification framework was built. In a later analysis, V and J genes were assigned by comparing TCR nucleotide sequences against IMGT/GENE-DB human TR gene sequences. The TCRdist pipeline was used in a later analysis to assign CDR3 sequences and most-parsimonious VDJ recombination scenarios. A later analysis defined each TCR beta chain by its CDR3 amino acid sequence plus V-gene family, and excluded reads lacking a unique V-gene family. A later analysis removed over 500 highly shared, low-generation-probability nucleotide sequences to deal with suspected cross-contamination and a sequencing artifact. In a later analysis, a clonal expansion index for each public chain was calculated from normalized within-repertoire ranks of inferred template counts. A later analysis computed generation probabilities with a VDJ recombination model fitted to out-of-frame rearrangements, and checked the results against IGoR. A later analysis scored TCR-TCR, TCR-HLA and TCR-CMV co-occurrence with hypergeometric tests, applying a repertoire-size bias correction to TCR pairs. A later analysis estimated false discovery rates by permuting HLA or CMV assignments 20 times. In a later analysis, co-occurring TCRs were grouped using DBSCAN, with TCRdist sequence similarity added in when clustering inside HLA-allele-positive subsets. Co-occurrence clustering excluded repertoires with fewer than 30,000 or more than 120,000 public chains, plus five with anomalous nucleotide sharing. This is the immuneACCESS table as TCRdb keeps it, with only in-frame sequences that have V and J called. A part of the clones is gone; compared with another copy, unresolved V genes explain less than half, and the rest is unexplained. From that table come the V and J calls and clone size; the DNA was used to work out D and trimming. This sample gives more than 110,000 clones in total; less than 85% of them show up just once. In total, the top ten clones hold about 10% of the sample.

In total, 666 healthy bone marrow donors made up the cohort. At the time of sampling, all cohort members were nominally healthy, though unrecorded immune exposures were likely present. The donor was CMV seropositive and belonged to the group of 250 to 350 seropositive cohort members. Each donor provided a peripheral blood sample, and peripheral blood mononuclear cells were used for TCR beta sequencing. The Qiagen DNeasy Blood Extraction Kit was used to extract genomic DNA from the blood cell samples. As concerns this clone: Its antigen is still unknown. Base-call qualities are not available, and no considerably larger clone is one nucleotide away.

The CDR3, from cysteine to phenylalanine, totals 15 residues. Kept here is only the CDR3 DNA, which spans 45 bases and is read in frame from base 1. CDR1 and CDR2 were assigned from the germline V gene (reference sequence) as GTSNPN and SVGIG. The junction shows trimming of 3 bases on V and 3 bases on J, plus 18 bases between the germline ends. Here is what the overall study found, with its caveats: According to a later analysis, TCR association rates differed among HLA loci, with DRB1 alleles showing the most associated TCRs and HLA-C alleles showing the fewest. The classifier was reported to diagnose cytomegalovirus status with high specificity and sensitivity in both the original cohort and the validation cohort. Because HLA typing was unavailable for some donors at each locus, only the typed subset was used in association tests. A later analysis found that most CMV-associated TCR beta chains appeared HLA-restricted, with HLA associations seemingly driven largely by CMV exposure. A later analysis reported that several top co-occurrence clusters appeared linked to parvovirus B19, influenza, CMV and Epstein-Barr virus. A cluster of highly shared sequence variants was judged likely to be a technical artifact of the sequencing pipeline. The only immune exposure information available for the cohort was CMV serostatus. The earlier analysis of fewer than 750 of the donors excluded 15 to 20 rarely observed V segments, including chromosome 9 orphons, because counts were too low. A few of the identified cytomegalovirus-associated TCR beta chains were confirmed in vitro to be specific for cytomegalovirus antigens. Compared with equally common non-associated chains, HLA-associated TCR beta chains in a later analysis were more clonally expanded and had lower generation probabilities. Roughly uniform sequencing depth across donors was assumed in presence/absence analyses, although this assumption may not hold. The authors suggested that the approach could potentially be generalized to other disease states and immunological phenotypes. The 87-base-pair reads could not distinguish some IMGT-functional V segments, including TRBV6-2 and TRBV6-3, so those segments were excluded. A later analysis associated about 17,000 TCR beta sequences with specific HLA alleles at a false discovery rate of 0.05. Correlated functional status among segregating V segments might be attributable to linkage disequilibrium, but an unknown experimental factor could not be ruled out. Only TCR beta chains were sequenced in this cohort, and the absence of alpha or paired-chain data limited detectable features. Strong co-occurrence of HLA alleles, especially DR and DQ, made assigning TCR associations to individual alleles difficult. V-gene and J-gene trimming of TCR beta chains was associated with a missense DCLRE1C variant in a later genetic analysis, and the association was replicated in an independent cohort. A later genetic analysis reported fewer N-insertions in productive TCRs among donors in an Asian-associated ancestry cluster than the roughly 700-donor mean. In an earlier analysis of approximately 600 of the donors, most TCR beta V segments were observed in productive rearrangements about 87% or about 30% of the time, broadly matching IMGT annotations. A further reported finding was that TCR beta sequences accurately predicted the HLA-A and HLA-B alleles for most subjects in the first cohort. Across donors, most TCR sequences were observed very rarely, whereas some public TCRs were present in many individuals. A total of 150 to 200 TCR beta chains were listed by the study as associated with cytomegalovirus.

The sample comprised PBMCs. Here the chain combines TRBV30 and TRBJ2-7, with TRBD2 tentatively as D gene (6 bases match). This TCR was recovered from a woman between 45 and 65 years old in good health and CMV-seropositive. The nucleotide sequence reads TGTGCCTGGAGGGGGGGAAGGCAGAGACTCTACGAGCAGTACTTC. It encodes CAWRGGRQRLYEQYF.